This T cell receptor (beta chain) was identified during a study of T cell responses to AZD1222 COVID-19 vaccine. Study-wide results and caveats: It should be noted that donors were predominantly white British and more often female, and clonal diversity was possibly underestimated. Just five to seven AZD1222 recipients tested seropositive at baseline.

Germline CDR1 and CDR2: SNHLY and FYNNEI. The CDR3 is 14 residues long. Trimming stripped 2 bases from V and 7 bases from J, with 12 bases between. A remark on this clone: The antigen is unknown.

Some clones are missing from TCRdb's copy, which holds only in-frame ones; the method was immunoSEQ multiplex PCR. The table includes 85,000 to 130,000 clones, roughly 92% detected once. This chain uses TRBV2 with TRBJ1-5; D not resolved. The material sequenced was peripheral blood, taken on day 0 of AZD1222 vaccination. The TCR comes from an adult in good health. CDR3 sequence (DNA): TGTGCCAGCAGTGAATCGGAGGGCTACCAGCCCCAGCATTTT. Protein: CASSESEGYQPQHF.